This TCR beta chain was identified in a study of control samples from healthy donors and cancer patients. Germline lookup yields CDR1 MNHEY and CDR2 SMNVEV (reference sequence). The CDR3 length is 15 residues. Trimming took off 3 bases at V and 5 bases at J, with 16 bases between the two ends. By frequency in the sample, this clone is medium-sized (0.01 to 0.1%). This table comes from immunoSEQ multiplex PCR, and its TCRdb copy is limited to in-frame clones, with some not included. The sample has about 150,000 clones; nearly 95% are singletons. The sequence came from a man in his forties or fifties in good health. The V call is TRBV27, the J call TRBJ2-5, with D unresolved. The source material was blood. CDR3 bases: TGTGCCAGCAGTTTGATGGCCAGAGCTGGGGAGACCCAGTACTTC. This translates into CASSLMARAGETQYF.